Included here is one T cell receptor (beta chain) sequence, with context. Its specificity is unknown. The same CDR3 arises from other DNA sequences in this sample as well. This sample was taken from a study of a mutant IDH1 vaccine in newly diagnosed glioma. Study results and caveats: Immune responses arising from the vaccine appeared in about 94% of patients.

Time point specified: week 47, end of study. With topical imiquimod, each dose of the vaccine consisted of 300 ug of mutant IDH1 20-mer peptide. The vaccination schedule gave patients eight doses in weeks 1, 3, 5, 7, 11, 15, 19 and 23. Some clones are missing from TCRdb's copy, which holds only in-frame ones; the method was immunoSEQ multiplex PCR. The table records about 94,000 clones, about nine tenths of them present only once. Per germline, CDR1 MNHEY and CDR2 SMNVEV (reference sequence). Unmatched junction bases numbered 2, after V lost 6 bases and J lost 3 bases. The CDR3 consists of 13 residues.

The starting material was PBMCs, obtained from a glioma patient whose treatment included an IDH1 peptide vaccine. The clonotype originates from a woman in her 50s with glioma. This chain links TRBV27 with TRBJ2-7; TRBD2 matches 10 bases. CDR3 bases: TGTGCCAGCAGATTAGCGGGGGGCTACGAGCAGTACTTC. Residues: CASRLAGGYEQYF.